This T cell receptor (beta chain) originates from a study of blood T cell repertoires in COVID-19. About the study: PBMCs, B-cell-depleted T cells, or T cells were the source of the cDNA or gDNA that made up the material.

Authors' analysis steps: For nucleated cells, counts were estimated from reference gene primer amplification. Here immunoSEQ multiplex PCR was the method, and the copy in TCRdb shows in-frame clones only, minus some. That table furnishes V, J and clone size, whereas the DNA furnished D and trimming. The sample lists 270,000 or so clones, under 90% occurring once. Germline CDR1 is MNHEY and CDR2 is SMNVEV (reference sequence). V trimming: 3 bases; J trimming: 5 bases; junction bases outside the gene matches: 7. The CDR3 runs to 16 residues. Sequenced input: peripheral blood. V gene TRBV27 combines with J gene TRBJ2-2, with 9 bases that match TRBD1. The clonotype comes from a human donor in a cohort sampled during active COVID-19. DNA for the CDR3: TGTGCCAGCAGTTTTGCGGGACAGGGTAGGACCGGGGAGCTGTTTTTT. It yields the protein CASSFAGQGRTGELFF.